This entry concerns a single T cell receptor beta chain. This clone was counted between two and nine times. Its antigen has not been determined. No base quality information exists; no much larger clone differs at one position. This record belongs to a study of T cell clonotyping in hematopoietic cell transplantation (dated by TCRdb to the early 2020s). About the full investigation: The study collected around 150 blood samples from approximately 32 consecutive transplant recipients and their related donors. Patients were recruited between September 2015 and January 2017 and followed until September 2020 or death.

Per the publication, the time point label means: 180 days after allo-HCT. Blood from recipients was drawn roughly 28 days before transplant, then again at days 30, 100 and 180 after transplant. Nuclei Lysis Solution was used to extract genomic DNA from fresh or cryopreserved unfractionated peripheral blood mononuclear cells. From V the trimming removes 5 bases and from J it removes 2 bases, while the gene matches leave 3 bases of the junction unaccounted for. There are 14 amino acids in the CDR3, from cysteine to phenylalanine inclusive. Only the CDR3 DNA stays, 42 bases, in frame from base 1. The germline V gene yields MDHEN for CDR1 and SYDVKM for CDR2. With the immunoSEQ assay, which is a bias-controlled multiplex PCR relying on V- and J-specific primers, TCR beta CDR3 regions were amplified from genomic DNA. In a second PCR step, a proprietary barcode and Illumina adapter sequences were attached to the CDR3 amplicons. An Illumina MiSeq instrument was used for sequencing of the CDR3 libraries. The source study handled its data this way. Export and quality control were performed with immunoSEQ Analyzer 3.0, and downstream analyses were performed with R Bioconductor and Immunarch. Only productive rearrangements within the normalized downsampled data set were used in the calculation of repertoire metrics. In the normalized cohort, clonotypes with more than 5 templates were defined as pathologically expanded. Repertoire diversity was measured with the Inverse Simpson Index. CMV-specificity analyses were carried out on the non-normalized data set to capture all clonotypes. The clones in this table, taken by TCRdb from immuneACCESS, are in-frame only. Not every clone is retained; where verified, under half of the shortfall comes from an unresolved V gene, and the cause of the rest is unknown. V, J and clone size derive from that table, while D and trimming were established from the DNA sequence. The sample records a few thousand clones, roughly 19% of which are singletons. The ten largest account for over 20% of the sample.

Beyond this particular receptor, the publication reports: The sample size was limited, and CD4 and CD8 repertoire contributions could not be separated because cells were not sorted. Just a small fraction of recipient repertoires overlapped with donor repertoires, and more than 95% appeared de novo at the given depth. After transplant, TCR diversity in recipients dropped, and pathologically expanded clonotypes increased progressively from day 30 to day 180. Donor and pretransplant recipient Inverse Simpson Index values predicted broader posttransplant TCR repertoire diversity.

Sequenced material: PBMCs, taken 180 days after allogeneic stem cell transplant. The source is a young adult male patient who had an allogeneic stem cell transplant, so the T cells may come from the graft donor. Some clones in this sample may be carry-over from other donors' samples. The chain uses TRBV28 and TRBJ2-7; 10 of the junction bases match TRBD1. The bases read TGTGCCAGCAGTATAGGACAGGGGGCCTACGAGCAGTACTTC. Translation gives CASSIGQGAYEQYF. Outside the CDR3, residues come from the reference TRBV28 and TRBJ2-7 proteins, so the full variable domain is: DVKVTQSSRYLVKRTGEKVFLECVQDMDHENMFWYRQDPGLGLRLIYFSYDVKMKEKGDIPEGYSVSREKKERFSLILESASTNQTSMYLCASSIGQGAYEQYFGPGTRLTVT.